The present entry profiles one TCR beta chain with its context. Its cognate antigen has yet to be identified. No base qualities exist here, and no much larger clone lies one base off it. The data were taken from a study of identifying expanded T cells in peripheral blood (dated by TCRdb to about 2019). In terms of the full investigation: Technical replicates were generated by sequencing separate aliquots of the same genomic DNA pool, with four replicates compared pairwise.

No immune events, such as infections, were documented for the healthy donors during the collection period. To calibrate time-dependent variance in a beta-binomial model of T-cell clone differential abundance, blood repertoires from healthy donors were used as a training cohort. There were about 10 healthy donors in the training cohort, of whom 3 were female and 7 were male. An age range of roughly 29 to 65 years, with an average of 43 years, was recorded for the donors. Whole blood, obtained from a commercial supplier, was collected from each healthy donor at three time points spaced roughly 14 days apart. For immunosequencing, genomic DNA was extracted from unsorted whole blood. TCRbeta CDR3 regions were profiled by bias-controlled multiplex PCR amplification of genomic DNA with the immunoSEQ Assay. Per the authors' processing: The absolute abundance of each unique TCRbeta CDR3 region was quantified after sequences were collapsed and filtered. Two models were used to test differential abundance: a binomial model (Fisher-equivalent) and a beta-binomial model that adds time-dependent variance fitted from healthy donors. Clones with fewer than 5 combined templates were removed, and a clone was called differentially abundant if the clone's Benjamini-Hochberg FDR was below 0.01. In the beta-binomial model, variance was expressed as a function of the total template count across the two samples, in the form v = (b*log(k)+a)^2. Entries here come from immuneACCESS through TCRdb and include only in-frame sequences with V and J called. Some clones fail to appear in such tables; in the studies checked, an unresolved V gene covers under half of the shortfall, and the cause of the remainder is unknown. That table is the source of V, J and clone size, and D and trimming were worked out from the DNA. The sample table lists about 54,000 clones, over 85% of them with a count of one. The ten largest clonotypes hold around 3.3% of the sample.

The research as a whole found: Across all healthy-donor time intervals, the beta-binomial model significantly cut both the number of clones called differentially abundant and the false-positive rate. The authors expected that biological variance in healthy repertoires might rise further over much longer intervals, such as months to years. Variance in clone template counts between approximately 2-week samples significantly increased with total template count across all healthy donors. The binomial model flagged about 1.2 differentially abundant clones between technical replicates, compared with about 16 over about 2 weeks and approximately 18 over four weeks.

Looking up the germline V gene yields CDR1 MGHDK and CDR2 SYGVNS. The CDR3 runs 16 residues from the cysteine to the phenylalanine. The DNA shown is the 48-base CDR3, in frame from base 1. Trimming at the junction amounts to 6 bases on V and 4 bases on J, and the germline ends lie 20 bases apart. The sample comprised blood. This TCR came from a person aged 18-70 years in good health. The rearranged segments are TRBV25-1 and TRBJ2-3; no D gene can be assigned with confidence. The DNA sequence is given as TGTGCCAGCAGGACAACCACTGGGTACGGTGCAGATACGCAGTATTTT. Its amino acids are CASRTTTGYGADTQYF.